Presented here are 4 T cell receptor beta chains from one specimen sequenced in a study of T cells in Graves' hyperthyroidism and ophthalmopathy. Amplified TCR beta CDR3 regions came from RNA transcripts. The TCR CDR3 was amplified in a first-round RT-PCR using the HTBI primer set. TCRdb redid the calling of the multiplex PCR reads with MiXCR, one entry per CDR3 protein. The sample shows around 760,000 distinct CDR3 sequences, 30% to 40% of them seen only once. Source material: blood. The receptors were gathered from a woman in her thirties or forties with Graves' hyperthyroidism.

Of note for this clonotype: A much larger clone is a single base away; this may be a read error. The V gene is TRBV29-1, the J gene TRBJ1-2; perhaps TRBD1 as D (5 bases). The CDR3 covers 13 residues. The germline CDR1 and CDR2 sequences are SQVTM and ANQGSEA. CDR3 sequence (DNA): TGCAGCGCTGAAGTTGGGGGGGGGGATGGCTACACCTTC. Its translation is CSAEVGGGDGYTF.

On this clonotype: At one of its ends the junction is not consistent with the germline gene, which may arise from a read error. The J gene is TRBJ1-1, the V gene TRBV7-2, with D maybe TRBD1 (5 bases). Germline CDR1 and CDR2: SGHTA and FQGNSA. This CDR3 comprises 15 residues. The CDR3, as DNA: TGTGTCAGCAGCCCACGTACGGGGGGATTGCCTGAAGCTTTCTTT. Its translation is CVSSPRTGGLPEAFF.

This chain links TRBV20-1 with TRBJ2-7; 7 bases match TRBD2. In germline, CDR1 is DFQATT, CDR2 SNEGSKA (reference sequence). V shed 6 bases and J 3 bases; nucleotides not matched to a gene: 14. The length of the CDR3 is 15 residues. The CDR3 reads CSAQSVREGLYEQYF. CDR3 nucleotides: TGCAGTGCCCAGTCGGTGAGGGAGGGCCTCTACGAGCAGTACTTC.

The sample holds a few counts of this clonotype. The CDR3 DNA follows: TGTGCCAGTAGTATAGGGGGCGAAGGGAACACTGAAGCTTTCTTT. Protein: CASSIGGEGNTEAFF. This sequence joins TRBV19 and TRBJ1-1; tentatively, D is TRBD1 (5 bases). Trimming shortened V by 1 base and J by 1 base, and 10 bases separated the two germline ends. The CDR3 is 15 residues long. CDR1 and CDR2 (germline): LNHDA, SQIVND (reference sequence).